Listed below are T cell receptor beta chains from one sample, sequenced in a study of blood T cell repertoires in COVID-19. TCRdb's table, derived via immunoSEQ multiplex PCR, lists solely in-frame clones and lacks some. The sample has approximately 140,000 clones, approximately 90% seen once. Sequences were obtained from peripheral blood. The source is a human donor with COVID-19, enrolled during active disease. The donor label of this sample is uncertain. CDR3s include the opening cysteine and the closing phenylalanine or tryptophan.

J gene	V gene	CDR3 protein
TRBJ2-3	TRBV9	CASSLGGNTDTQYF
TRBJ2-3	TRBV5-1	CASSEDFDTQYF
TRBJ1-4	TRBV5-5	CASSLEPGGGEKLFF
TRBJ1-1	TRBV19	CASSFIRQGVNTEAFF
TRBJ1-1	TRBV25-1	CASSAKYSFPLNTEAFF
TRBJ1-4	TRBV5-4	CASSPGDGNEKLFF
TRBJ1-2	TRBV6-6	CASTRPGQRSSYGYTF
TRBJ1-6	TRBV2	CASGAHRDREPHTNSSPLHF
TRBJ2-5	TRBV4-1	CASSKTGTAQETQYF
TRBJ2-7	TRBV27	CASSAHESIYEQYF
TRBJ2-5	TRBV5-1	CASSLALTSVQETQYF
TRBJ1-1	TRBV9	CASSVVGTGPEAFF
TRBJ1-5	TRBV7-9	CAWGGQGPYQPQHF
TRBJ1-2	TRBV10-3	CAIRWTEANYGYTF
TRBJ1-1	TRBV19	CASSSLPGQGGTEAFF
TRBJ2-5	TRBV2	CASSLARETQYF
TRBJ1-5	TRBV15	CATSRDWRTDYSNQPQHF
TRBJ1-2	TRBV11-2	CASSLLDSYGYTF
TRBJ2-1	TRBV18	CASSLVPDNEQFF
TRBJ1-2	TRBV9	CASSPPRNNYGYTF
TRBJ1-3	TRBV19	CASSIEFQASGNTIYF
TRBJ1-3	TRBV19	CASSIAGVGNTIYF
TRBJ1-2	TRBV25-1	CASSIQGTANYGYTF
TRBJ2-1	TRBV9	CASSVEEAGGSYNEQFF
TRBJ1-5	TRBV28	CASSVQGSSNQPQHF
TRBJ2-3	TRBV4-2	CASSPLLGGGLTDTQYF
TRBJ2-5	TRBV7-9	CASSLAGRGPQETQYF
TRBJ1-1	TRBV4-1	CASSQAVSYGVEAFF
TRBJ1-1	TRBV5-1	CASSSPLRGPNTEAFF
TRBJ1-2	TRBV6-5	CASTGRQVYGYTF
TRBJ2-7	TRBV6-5	CASIPQGSIYEQYF
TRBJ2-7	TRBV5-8	CASSKGTIYEQYF
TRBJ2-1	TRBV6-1	CASSEAGTGANYNEQFF
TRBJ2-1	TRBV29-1	CSVEAPDRVTGGEQFF
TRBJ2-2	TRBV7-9	CASSRGREGRTGELFF
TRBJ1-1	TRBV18	CASSREGGEAFF
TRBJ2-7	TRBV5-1	CASSVRTGSPKEQYF
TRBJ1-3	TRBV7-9	CASSLQGSGNTIYF
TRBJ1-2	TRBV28	CASRQGNYGYTF
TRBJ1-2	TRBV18	CASSLTLSGGVTYGYTF
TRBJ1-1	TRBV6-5	CASSYSFGGDTEAFF
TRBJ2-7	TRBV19	CASKRGEAGGLYEQYF
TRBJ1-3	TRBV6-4	CASSDRPGDPDTIYF
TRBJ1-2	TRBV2	CASRALDRGHGYTF
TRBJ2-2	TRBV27	CATQRRLAGELFF
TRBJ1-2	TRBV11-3	CASSPEGTGTYGYTF
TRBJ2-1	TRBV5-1	CASSLGDRATYNEQFF